Below, 30 T cell receptor beta chains from the same sample are listed, as sequenced in a study of blood T cell repertoires in COVID-19. Data came from immunoSEQ multiplex PCR; TCRdb stores just in-frame clones and leaves some out. This sample has 97,000 or so clones, with around 82% found just once. The source material was peripheral blood. Source of these receptors: a man aged 65 to 79 with active or convalescent COVID-19.

V and J are TRBV11-2 and TRBJ2-3; 8 bases are shared with TRBD2. CDR3 length: 19 residues. V lost 4 bases, J lost 7 bases, and 22 bases stayed unmatched. The germline CDR1 and CDR2 sequences are SGHAT and FQNNGV. The CDR3 region is CASSSHTRRTSRRTNTQYF. Written as DNA, the CDR3 is TGTGCCAGCAGCTCACATACTCGAAGGACTAGCCGGCGCACTAATACGCAGTATTTT.

The chain combines TRBV18 with TRBJ2-2; 8 nucleotides align to TRBD2. CDR3 length: 15 amino acids. From germline, CDR1 is KGHSH and CDR2 LQKENI. V was clipped by 6 bases and J by 3 bases; unmatched bases: 6. As DNA, the CDR3 is TGTGCCAGCTCCCCGACTAGCGTGGACACCGGGGAGCTGTTTTTT. It specifies CASSPTSVDTGELFF.

The gene calls are TRBV19 and TRBJ1-1; TRBD1 agrees at 7 bases. The CDR3 has 13 amino acids. Trimming cost V 7 bases and J 1 base; bases outside gene matches: 3. Germline CDR1 is LNHDA and CDR2 is SQIVND (reference sequence). The DNA for the CDR3 is TGTGCCAGTATGAGGGGGCCGAACACTGAAGCTTTCTTT. Translating it yields CASMRGPNTEAFF.

The rearrangement links TRBV9 to TRBJ2-1, with 7 bases matching TRBD2. This CDR3 region has 16 residues. V lost 0 bases and J lost 9; bases outside the gene matches: 12. Germline V gene sequence: CDR1 SGDLS, CDR2 YYNGEE. CDR3 sequence: CASSVAGGLKGREQFF. DNA of the CDR3: TGTGCCAGCAGCGTAGCTGGGGGACTAAAGGGTCGTGAGCAGTTCTTC.

The chain is built from TRBV6-5 and TRBJ2-2; no reliable D call. CDR1 MNHEY and CDR2 SVGAGI come from the germline V gene. V shed 2 bases and J shed 5 bases, with 9 bases lying between them. This CDR3 region has 14 residues. CDR3 coding DNA: TGTGCCAGCAGTTACATGGAGTTAACCGGGGAGCTGTTTTTT. Protein sequence: CASSYMELTGELFF.

For the CDR3, the DNA is TGTGCCAGCAGCACTCCCCGGACAAACTCTGGAAACACCATATATTTT. Translated, it gives CASSTPRTNSGNTIYF. V and J are TRBV21-1 and TRBJ1-3; TRBD1 was called by the table and not checked on the DNA. TRBV21-1 is annotated as a pseudogene. The CDR3 is made up of 16 amino acids.

The gene calls are TRBV2 and TRBJ2-1; TRBD1 aligns across 7 bases. Trimming cost V 6 bases and J 8 bases; bases outside gene matches: 7. Germline CDR1 and CDR2: SNHLY and FYNNEI. The CDR3 totals 13 residues. In nucleotides, the CDR3 is TGTGCCAGCAGGAAAGAGGGGGCCCATGAGCAGTTCTTC. Its translation is CASRKEGAHEQFF.

This chain joins TRBV5-1 and TRBJ2-1; D perhaps matches TRBD2 (5 bases). The V gene lost 6 bases and the J gene lost 3 bases, with 16 bases spanning the gap. Germline V gene data show CDR1 as SGHRS and CDR2 as YFSETQ. CDR3 length: 15 residues. The CDR3 nucleotides are TGCGCCAGCACCGTCAGTGGACTGAACTACAATGAGCAGTTCTTC. Amino acid sequence: CASTVSGLNYNEQFF.

This chain joins TRBV11-2 and TRBJ2-3, with a tentative D call TRBD2 (6 bases). The V gene lost 3 bases and the J gene lost 2 bases, with 15 bases spanning the gap. The CDR3 totals 16 residues. Per germline, CDR1 SGHAT and CDR2 FQNNGV. CDR3 sequence (DNA): TGTGCCAGCAGCTTCGGGACTCTCGTTCACACAGATACGCAGTATTTT. It encodes CASSFGTLVHTDTQYF.

The chain couples TRBV7-8 to TRBJ2-1; 9 bases map to TRBD1. V trimming: 5 bases; J trimming: 8 bases; junction bases outside the gene matches: 4. The germline V gene encodes CDR1 SGHVS and CDR2 FQNEAQ. The CDR3 contains 13 residues. The CDR3 nucleotides are TGTGCCAGCAGCCAAGGGACAGGGTATGAGCAGTTCTTC. It codes for CASSQGTGYEQFF.

The CDR3 bases are TGTGCCAGCAGTTTGTTCCCGGGACAGGCGAACACTGAAGCTTTCTTT. This translates into CASSLFPGQANTEAFF. This chain connects TRBV27 to TRBJ1-1; TRBD1 matches at 8 bases. Germline CDR1 is MNHEY and CDR2 is SMNVEV (reference sequence). The CDR3 extends over 16 amino acids. The V segment lost 3 bases and the J segment 1 base; nucleotides outside the gene matches: 7.

The chain combines TRBV24-1 with TRBJ2-1; D unclear. The V end was cut by 5 bases, the J end by 5 bases, with 9 bases between. Germline V gene sequence: CDR1 KGHDR, CDR2 SFDVKD. The CDR3 loop spans 13 amino acids. CDR3 sequence (DNA): TGTGCCACCAGTGCCCGAACTGACAATGAGCAGTTCTTC. Amino acids: CATSARTDNEQFF.

This chain connects TRBV16 to TRBJ1-3, with a weak D call TRBD1 (6 bases). Trimming took off 3 bases at V and 3 bases at J, with 12 bases between the two ends. Germline lookup yields CDR1 KGHSY and CDR2 FQNENV. The CDR3 totals 15 residues. The CDR3 is CASSQSRGSGNTIYF. CDR3 nucleotide sequence: TGTGCCAGCAGCCAGTCCAGGGGAAGTGGAAACACCATATATTTT.

The V gene is TRBV3-1 (or the pseudogene TRBV3-2), the J gene TRBJ1-2; D not resolved. CDR3 size: 15 residues. The V end was cut by 1 base, the J end by 4 bases, with 13 bases between. Germline loops: CDR1 LGHDT, CDR2 YNNKEL (reference sequence). The DNA for the CDR3 is TGTGCCAGCAGCCAAGGCATGGCAGTTTTCTATGGCTACACCTTC. Residues: CASSQGMAVFYGYTF.

The chain carries TRBV18 and TRBJ2-3; D perhaps matches TRBD1 (6 bases). The germline CDR1 and CDR2 sequences are KGHSH and LQKENI. Trimming left V 1 base short and J 2 bases short, with 10 bases between. CDR3 size: 15 residues. The CDR3 DNA follows: TGTGCCAGCTCACCACGTAGGGGGAACACAGATACGCAGTATTTT. It translates to CASSPRRGNTDTQYF. Variable domain in full (rest from reference TRBV18 and TRBJ2-3): NAGVMQNPRHLVRRRGQEARLRCSPMKGHSHVYWYRQLPEEGLKFMVYLQKENIIDESGMPKERFSAEFPKEGPSILRIQQVVRGDSAAYFCASSPRRGNTDTQYFGPGTRLTVL.

This rearrangement joins TRBV2 to TRBJ2-3, with 8 nucleotides matching TRBD1. This CDR3 has 16 residues. Germline V lookup: CDR1 SNHLY, CDR2 FYNNEI. V shed 2 bases, J shed 5 bases, and the junction held 9 bases outside the gene matches. The CDR3 spells CASSERNQGARDTQYF. CDR3 sequence (DNA): TGTGCCAGCAGTGAAAGAAATCAGGGGGCTAGAGATACGCAGTATTTT.

This clone was seen only once. A junction end diverges from the germline sequence, so it may reflect a read error. The V call is TRBV7-7, the J call TRBJ2-3, with unresolved D. The CDR3 spans 13 residues. Looked up from germline, CDR1 is SSHAT and CDR2 is FNYEAQ (reference sequence). In DNA, the CDR3 is TGTGCTAGCAGCCCCTCAGGTGCAGATACGCAGTATTTT. It translates to CASSPSGADTQYF. The entire variable domain, with the rest obtained from reference TRBV7-7 and TRBJ2-3, is as follows: GAGVSQSPRYKVTKRGQDVTLRCDPISSHATLYWYQQALGQGPEFLTYFNYEAQPDKSGLPSDRFSAERPEGSISTLTIQRTEQRDSAMYRCASSPSGADTQYFGPGTRLTVL.

The rearrangement joins TRBV6-2 or TRBV6-3 to TRBJ1-1; the D gene is possibly TRBD1 (5 bases). The CDR3 length is 18 residues. Trimming took off 5 bases at V and 1 base at J, with 23 bases between the two ends. Germline loops: CDR1 MNHEY, CDR2 SVGEGT. The CDR3 DNA reads as TGTGCCAGCAGTGTTCGCAGGGTTGGCGGATGGTCGAACACTGAAGCTTTCTTT. Protein product: CASSVRRVGGWSNTEAFF.

V usage is TRBV19 and J usage is TRBJ1-6; TRBD1 agrees at 7 bases. The CDR3 has 14 residues. The V gene end was trimmed by 7 bases and the J gene end by 7 bases; junction bases not matched to a gene: 7. The germline CDR1 and CDR2 sequences are LNHDA and SQIVND (reference sequence). The CDR3 region is CASKVQGINSPLHF. The DNA of the CDR3 is TGTGCCAGTAAGGTACAGGGGATAAATTCACCCCTCCACTTT.

A single count supports this clone. The chain carries TRBV7-9 and TRBJ2-5; D is uncertain. Germline V gene lookup returns CDR1 SEHNR and CDR2 FQNEAQ (reference sequence). With 5 bases removed from V and 5 bases from J, the gap between germline ends came to 9 bases. The CDR3 has 12 amino acids. The CDR3 bases are TGTGCCAGCAGCCCGATCGGGGAGACCCAGTACTTC. This translates into CASSPIGETQYF.

The rearrangement uses TRBV6-5 and TRBJ1-2; D unclear. CDR1 is MNHEY and CDR2 is SVGAGI in the germline V gene. This CDR3 has 15 residues. V was cut by 6 bases and J by 1 base, with 15 bases left in between. The CDR3 region is CASSPLGGDNYGYTF. In DNA, the CDR3 is TGTGCCAGCAGCCCCCTTGGCGGTGATAACTATGGCTACACCTTC.

This chain uses TRBV7-2 with TRBJ1-6; TRBD1 aligns across 9 bases. CDR1 and CDR2 from the germline V gene are SGHTA and FQGNSA. The CDR3 totals 17 residues. With 5 bases clipped from V and 10 bases from J, the junction kept 15 bases outside the gene matches. CDR3: CASSTRGQGRSKSPLHF. The DNA of the CDR3 is TGTGCCAGCAGCACTAGGGGACAGGGAAGGTCAAAATCACCCCTCCACTTT.

The gene calls are TRBV19 and TRBJ1-1, with TRBD1 identical over 7 bases. CDR1 LNHDA and CDR2 SQIVND come from the germline V gene (reference sequence). V lost 11 bases to trimming and J lost 5 bases; unmatched junction nucleotides: 17. This CDR3 comprises 15 residues. The CDR3 loop reads CASRGDTGDWTEAFF. The CDR3 nucleotides read TGTGCCTCCCGGGGTGATACAGGGGACTGGACTGAAGCTTTCTTT.

CDR3 nucleotide sequence: TGTGCCAGCAGCCAAGGACAGGGTGGGTACTATGGCTACACCTTC. Residues: CASSQGQGGYYGYTF. The V gene is TRBV5-6, the J gene TRBJ1-2; 8 bases are a match to TRBD1. The CDR3 spans 15 residues. CDR1 is SGHDT, CDR2 YYEEEE, per germline. Trimming took 4 bases from V and 3 from J; bases not matched to a gene: 8.

The chain has TRBV3-1 (or the pseudogene TRBV3-2) and TRBJ2-6, with a tentative D call TRBD1 (5 bases). V lost 0 bases to trimming and J lost 3 bases, with 6 bases between them. The CDR3 length is 15 residues. Germline V lookup: CDR1 LGHDT, CDR2 YNNKEL (reference sequence). The CDR3 DNA reads TGTGCCAGCAGCCAAGAAGGGGTTGGGGCCAACGTCCTGACTTTC. This codes for CASSQEGVGANVLTF.

The chain recombines TRBV7-8 with TRBJ2-7, with TRBD2 matching over 11 bases. Per germline, CDR1 SGHVS and CDR2 FQNEAQ. The CDR3 sequence is 15 residues long. V trimming: 5 bases; J trimming: 4 bases; junction bases outside the gene matches: 7. The CDR3 loop reads CASSKLAGAVYEQYF. DNA of the CDR3: TGTGCCAGCAGCAAACTAGCGGGGGCGGTTTACGAGCAGTACTTC.

The V and J genes are TRBV3-1 (or the pseudogene TRBV3-2) and TRBJ2-7; 7 nucleotides align to TRBD1. With 4 bases clipped from V and 3 bases from J, the junction kept 6 bases outside the gene matches. The germline V gene has CDR1 LGHDT and CDR2 YNNKEL (reference sequence). CDR3 size: 14 residues. Written as DNA, the CDR3 is TGTGCCAGCAGCCCTGGGACAGTAAACTACGAGCAGTACTTC. Protein: CASSPGTVNYEQYF.

J is TRBJ1-1 and V is TRBV10-2, with D possibly TRBD1 on 5 matching bases. V lost 2 bases and J lost 4, with 14 bases in between. The CDR3 is made up of 15 amino acids. The germline gives CDR1 WSHSY, CDR2 SAAADI. CDR3 in DNA: TGCGCCAGCAGTGAGCCCCCAGGGACTTCCACTGAAGCTTTCTTT. Amino acid sequence: CASSEPPGTSTEAFF.

This clone was seen only once. This sequence joins TRBV1 and TRBJ1-5. TRBV1 corresponds to a pseudogene. This CDR3 region has 13 residues. DNA for the CDR3: TGCACCAGCAGCCTGCGGTTAATCGGGCCCCAGCATTTT. The encoded protein is CTSSLRLIGPQHF.

The genes are TRBV7-9 and TRBJ1-4, with D possibly TRBD1 on 6 matching bases. This CDR3 has 15 residues. Germline V lookup: CDR1 SEHNR, CDR2 FQNEAQ (reference sequence). V shed 5 bases and J shed 5 bases, with 15 bases lying between them. The CDR3 protein is CASSHRDILNEKLFF. In DNA, the CDR3 is TGTGCCAGCAGCCATCGGGACATACTAAATGAAAAACTGTTTTTT.